What follows are 15 T cell receptor beta chains derived from one specimen sequenced in a study of T cell repertoires in ileal Crohn's disease. Using immunoSEQ multiplex PCR, the repertoire was profiled, and TCRdb retains in-frame clones only, with some absent. The table has about 5,500 clones, more than 75% seen once. Time point in this sample: inflamed ileum from the surgical specimen. Sequencing used ileal tissue. These receptors originate from an adult with Crohn's disease.

The chain links TRBV19 to TRBJ2-2, with D perhaps TRBD2 (6 bases). The CDR3 loop spans 15 amino acids. V lost 6 bases and J lost 0, with 11 bases in between. Germline-derived CDR1 and CDR2 are LNHDA and SQIVND (reference sequence). CDR3 DNA sequence: TGTGCCAGTAGCCGATGGACTACGAACACCGGGGAGCTGTTTTTT. This gives the protein CASSRWTTNTGELFF. The whole variable domain, filled in from reference TRBV19 and TRBJ2-2, reads DGGITQSPKYLFRKEGQNVTLSCEQNLNHDAMYWYRQDPGQGLRLIYYSQIVNDFQKGDIAEGYSVSREKKESFPLTVTSAQKNPTAFYLCASSRWTTNTGELFFGEGSRLTVL.

The chain recombines TRBV30 with TRBJ1-1, with unresolved D. Germline V gene lookup returns CDR1 GTSNPN and CDR2 SVGIG (reference sequence). This CDR3 region has 15 residues. Deletions cut 2 bases from V and 5 bases from J, with 18 bases between. DNA of the CDR3: TGTGCCTGGAGTAAGGGCGGGAATATAAAAACTGAAGCTTTCTTT. Protein product: CAWSKGGNIKTEAFF. The entire variable domain, with the rest obtained from reference TRBV30 and TRBJ1-1, is as follows: SQTIHQWPATLVQPVGSPLSLECTVEGTSNPNLYWYRQAAGRGLQLLFYSVGIGQISSEVPQNLSASRPQDRQFILSSKKLLLSDSGFYLCAWSKGGNIKTEAFFGQGTRLTVV.

The CDR3 spells CASSEESVGALYEQYF. The CDR3, as DNA: TGTGCCAGCAGTGAAGAGAGCGTTGGGGCGCTCTACGAGCAGTACTTC. The chain combines TRBV6-1 with TRBJ2-7, with D tentatively TRBD1 (5 bases). The CDR3 length is 16 residues. V shed 1 base and J shed 3 bases, with 16 bases lying between them. Germline loops: CDR1 MNHNS, CDR2 SASEGT.

V usage is TRBV11-1 and J usage is TRBJ1-1, with D unclear. This CDR3 comprises 14 residues. The V and J ends lost 0 bases and 5 bases respectively, with 10 bases between them. CDR1 SGHAT and CDR2 FQDESV come from the germline V gene (reference sequence). In DNA, the CDR3 is TGTGCCAGCAGCTTAGCGGCCAGCCGGACTGAAGCTTTCTTT. Protein product: CASSLAASRTEAFF.

This chain connects TRBV19 to TRBJ2-5; TRBD1 or TRBD2 may be the D gene (6 bases each). The CDR3 extends over 12 amino acids. CDR1 LNHDA and CDR2 SQIVND come from the germline V gene (reference sequence). Trimming cost V 5 bases and J 4 bases, with 8 bases left between them. The CDR3 loop is CASSSGAETQYF. The CDR3 nucleotides are TGTGCCAGTAGTTCGGGGGCAGAGACCCAGTACTTC.

This clone was picked up one time. The CDR3 is CASSPDRTEAFF. For the CDR3, the DNA is TGTGCCAGCAGCCCCGACAGGACTGAAGCTTTCTTT. The chain joins TRBV11-1 to TRBJ1-1; TRBD1 might be the D (6 bases). V was pared by 5 bases and J by 5 bases, with 9 bases between. Germline values: CDR1 SGHAT, CDR2 FQDESV (reference sequence). The CDR3 consists of 12 residues. Looking up the rest from reference TRBV11-1 and TRBJ1-1 gives the full variable domain: EAEVAQSPRYKITEKSQAVAFWCDPISGHATLYWYRQILGQGPELLVQFQDESVVDDSQLPKDRFSAERLKGVDSTLKIQPAELGDSAMYLCASSPDRTEAFFGQGTRLTVV.

Written as DNA, the CDR3 is TGCAGTGCTATGGGCCAAGAGACCCAGTACTTC. This sequence encodes CSAMGQETQYF. This chain connects TRBV20-1 to TRBJ2-5, with D uncertain. CDR1 is DFQATT and CDR2 is SNEGSKA in the germline V gene (reference sequence). This CDR3 spans 11 amino acids. The V gene lost 4 bases and the J gene lost 1 base, with 4 bases spanning the gap.

The V call is TRBV2, the J call TRBJ1-2; no firm D call. Germline CDR1 reads SNHLY; CDR2 reads FYNNEI. V was shortened by 5 bases and J by 2 bases, with 15 bases between the two germline ends. The CDR3 contains 15 residues. The CDR3 nucleotides are TGTGCCAGCAGTCCGGACCGGAGCCCCAACTATGGCTACACCTTC. Translating gives CASSPDRSPNYGYTF.

This clone was recorded only once. The chain is built from TRBV28 and TRBJ1-1; 7 bases align to TRBD1. Germline V lookup: CDR1 MDHEN, CDR2 SYDVKM. The CDR3 has 15 amino acids. J gave up 2 bases and V 7 bases, and 10 bases lay outside the gene matches. Here the CDR3 reads CASILTGRVNTEAFF. CDR3 sequence (DNA): TGTGCCAGCATACTGACAGGGCGCGTCAACACTGAAGCTTTCTTT.

The chain joins TRBV6-4 to TRBJ1-2, with D possibly being TRBD1 (6 bases). Trimming took 6 bases from V and 4 from J, leaving 18 bases between them. The CDR3 consists of 15 residues. Germline V gene lookup returns CDR1 MRHNA and CDR2 SNTAGT. For the CDR3, the DNA is TGTGCCAGCAGCAGCACAGGGTCAGGCACCTATGGCTACACCTTC. It encodes CASSSTGSGTYGYTF.

The chain recombines TRBV30 with TRBJ1-2, with TRBD1 matching 9 bases. V was clipped by 2 bases and J by 7 bases; unmatched bases: 8. CDR3 length: 14 residues. Germline V CDR1 and CDR2: GTSNPN, SVGIG (reference sequence). CDR3 nucleotides: TGTGCCTGGAGTTCTTCACAGGGGGCCGGTGGCTACACCTTC. Translating gives CAWSSSQGAGGYTF.

About this clone itself: A read error may produce the germline difference seen at one junction end. The chain recombines TRBV20-1 with TRBJ1-2; 7 nucleotides match TRBD1. Germline CDR1 DFQATT, CDR2 SNEGSKA (reference sequence). The CDR3 has 11 residues. CDR3 residues: CSAKTGNGYTF. Here the CDR3 DNA reads TGCAGCGCTAAGACAGGGAATGGCTACACCTTC.

The rearrangement uses TRBV19 and TRBJ2-2, with D possibly being TRBD1 or TRBD2 (7 bases each). Deletions cut 11 bases from V and 6 bases from J, with 19 bases between. CDR3 length equals 14 residues. CDR1 is LNHDA, CDR2 SQIVND, per germline (reference sequence). The CDR3 region is CAGRVTGAAGELFF. CDR3 coding DNA: TGTGCCGGGAGGGTTACAGGGGCCGCCGGGGAGCTGTTTTTT.

V gene TRBV2 combines with J gene TRBJ2-3; 8 positions match TRBD2. This CDR3 contains 13 residues. Germline assignment: CDR1 SNHLY and CDR2 FYNNEI. J lost 5 bases, V lost 7 bases, and 5 bases had no gene match. The CDR3, as DNA: TGTGCCAGCACGGGGGGGGCCGGAGATACGCAGTATTTT. Encoded protein: CASTGGAGDTQYF.

This chain joins TRBV20-1 and TRBJ1-4, with unresolved D. V lost 5 bases to trimming and J lost 5 bases, with 6 bases between them. Germline CDR1 and CDR2: DFQATT and SNEGSKA (reference sequence). This CDR3 spans 11 amino acids. In DNA, the CDR3 is TGCAGTGCTCCAGGAAATGAAAAACTGTTTTTT. Residues: CSAPGNEKLFF.